This is a list of T cell receptor beta chains from one sample in a study of shared clonotypes between healthy human individuals. TCRdb's table, derived via immunoSEQ multiplex PCR, lists solely in-frame clones and lacks some. The repertoire holds under 1 million clones, with just over 95% as singletons. Material for sequencing was naive CD8+ T cells sorted from blood. Receptors were obtained from a man in his thirties or forties in good health. CDR3s include the opening cysteine and the closing phenylalanine or tryptophan. A D gene is named only where the DNA matches it firmly. A row's size may be missing; if present it is once, few, many or a size class.

V	J	size	D	CDR3	DNA
TRBV28	TRBJ2-7	NA	NA	CASSLIWDVLYEQYF	TGTGCCAGCAGTTTGATCTGGGACGTACTCTACGAGCAGTACTTC
TRBV28	TRBJ2-7	NA	TRBD2	CASREGLAMTYEQYF	TGTGCCAGCAGGGAAGGACTAGCTATGACCTACGAGCAGTACTTC
TRBV7-6	TRBJ2-7	NA	NA	CASSPGGYEQYF	TGTGCCAGCAGCCCCGGGGGTTACGAGCAGTACTTC
TRBV19	TRBJ2-3	NA	TRBD2	CASSILAGEDTQYF	TGTGCCAGTAGTATTCTAGCGGGAGAAGATACGCAGTATTTT
TRBV29-1	TRBJ2-1	NA	TRBD2	CSVPLAGGRDEQFF	TGCAGCGTCCCGTTAGCGGGAGGGCGGGATGAGCAGTTCTTC
TRBV5-1	TRBJ1-4	NA	NA	CASSPLEGEKLFF	TGCGCCAGCAGCCCCCTAGAGGGCGAAAAACTGTTTTTT
TRBV7-9	TRBJ2-7	NA	NA	CASSLIAGEQYF	TGTGCCAGCAGCTTAATCGCCGGCGAGCAGTACTTC
TRBV7-2	TRBJ2-7	NA	TRBD1	CASSSLLRQGSIYEQYF	TGTGCCAGCAGCTCCCTTCTCCGACAGGGATCCATCTACGAGCAGTACTTC
TRBV29-1	TRBJ2-7	few	NA	CSVEVPSSYEQYF	TGCAGCGTTGAAGTGCCCTCATCCTACGAGCAGTACTTC
TRBV27	TRBJ2-1	NA	NA	CASSQVYNEQFF	TGTGCCAGTTCACAGGTTTACAATGAGCAGTTCTTC
TRBV7-9	TRBJ2-1	NA	TRBD2	CASIETSGRTQSYNEQFF	TGTGCCAGCATCGAGACTAGCGGGCGTACTCAATCCTACAATGAGCAGTTCTTC
TRBV15	TRBJ2-7	NA	TRBD1	CATSRPDREPYEQYF	TGTGCCACCAGCAGGCCCGACAGGGAGCCCTACGAGCAGTACTTC
TRBV11-2	TRBJ1-1	once	NA	CASSRSGPNTEAFF	TGTGCCAGCAGCCGATCCGGGCCGAACACTGAAGCTTTCTTT
TRBV27	TRBJ1-2	NA	TRBD1	CASSTTGAGYTF	TGTGCCAGCAGTACGACAGGGGCTGGCTACACCTTC
TRBV6-5	TRBJ2-1	NA	TRBD2	CASSYLAGGSYNEQFF	TGTGCCAGCAGTTACCTAGCGGGAGGGTCCTACAATGAGCAGTTCTTC
TRBV11-2	TRBJ2-6	NA	NA	CASSLGGANVLTF	TGTGCCAGCAGCTTAGGGGGGGCCAACGTCCTGACTTTC
TRBV7-9	TRBJ2-3	NA	NA	CASSLEEVRVIADTQYF	TGTGCCAGCAGCTTGGAGGAGGTGAGAGTGATAGCAGATACGCAGTATTTT
TRBV30	TRBJ2-1	once	TRBD1	CAWSTGQGNNEQFF	TGTGCCTGGAGTACGGGACAGGGGAATAATGAGCAGTTCTTC
TRBV27	TRBJ1-5	NA	NA	CASAGGSNQPQHF	TGTGCCAGCGCCGGGGGAAGCAATCAGCCCCAGCATTTT
TRBV11-2	TRBJ2-7	NA	TRBD2	CASSFLTEYELAEVYEQYF	TGTGCCAGCAGTTTCTTGACAGAATACGAACTAGCGGAGGTCTACGAGCAGTACTTC
TRBV28	TRBJ2-2	NA	TRBD2	CASTSGRMDTGELFF	TGTGCCAGCACTAGCGGGAGGATGGACACCGGGGAGCTGTTTTTT
TRBV7-9	TRBJ2-7	NA	NA	CASSPSIYEQYF	TGTGCCAGCAGCCCCTCCATCTACGAGCAGTACTTC
TRBV5-1	TRBJ2-6	NA	TRBD1	CASSDTGTGSSGANVLTF	TGCGCCAGCAGCGATACCGGGACAGGGAGCTCTGGGGCCAACGTCCTGACTTTC
TRBV29-1	TRBJ1-2	NA	NA	CSVELADDSAGYTF	TGCAGCGTTGAGCTGGCGGATGATTCGGCTGGCTACACCTTC
TRBV29-1	TRBJ1-1	NA	TRBD1	CSVESGTGSPTEAFF	TGCAGCGTTGAAAGCGGGACAGGGTCCCCCACTGAAGCTTTCTTT
TRBV7-6	TRBJ2-7	NA	NA	CASSLVGKRYSYEQYF	TGTGCCAGCAGCTTAGTAGGAAAGCGCTACTCCTACGAGCAGTACTTC
TRBV29-1	TRBJ2-3	once	TRBD2	CSVELAGGTDTQYF	TGCAGCGTTGAATTAGCGGGCGGGACAGATACGCAGTATTTT
TRBV29-1	TRBJ2-2	NA	TRBD2	CSVEGLAGSNTGELFF	TGCAGCGTTGAGGGACTAGCGGGTTCGAACACCGGGGAGCTGTTTTTT
TRBV6-6	TRBJ1-1	NA	NA	CASSYSDSMNTEAFF	TGTGCCAGCAGTTACTCGGACAGCATGAACACTGAAGCTTTCTTT
TRBV9	TRBJ2-7	NA	NA	CASSDGTSYEQYF	TGTGCCAGCAGCGACGGGACATCCTACGAGCAGTACTTC
TRBV27	TRBJ1-1	NA	NA	CASSLSLGLGTEAFF	TGTGCCAGCAGTTTATCGTTGGGTCTTGGCACTGAAGCTTTCTTT
TRBV28	TRBJ1-4	NA	NA	CASRGDSRSGKLFF	TGTGCCAGCAGGGGCGACTCCCGATCGGGAAAACTGTTTTTT
TRBV10-1	TRBJ2-1	NA	NA	CASSESISGRSYNEQFF	TGCGCCAGCAGTGAGTCGATTAGCGGCCGCTCCTACAATGAGCAGTTCTTC
TRBV7-8	TRBJ2-7	NA	TRBD2	CASSLAAWVAGGTYEQYF	TGTGCCAGCAGCTTAGCGGCGTGGGTTGCGGGAGGAACCTACGAGCAGTACTTC
TRBV7-6	TRBJ1-2	NA	NA	CASSPKVGGANYGYTF	TGTGCCAGCAGCCCAAAGGTTGGGGGGGCCAACTATGGCTACACCTTC
TRBV7-3	TRBJ2-7	NA	NA	CASSQFGGGSYEQYF	TGTGCCAGCAGCCAGTTTGGAGGCGGCTCCTACGAGCAGTACTTC
TRBV29-1	TRBJ2-1	NA	NA	CSVQHEQFF	TGCAGCGTTCAGCATGAGCAGTTCTTC
TRBV7-6	TRBJ2-5	NA	NA	CASSLAVGPKTQYF	TGTGCCAGCAGCTTAGCGGTAGGACCAAAGACCCAGTACTTC
TRBV7-9	TRBJ1-4	NA	TRBD1	CASSFLRDSEKLFF	TGTGCCAGCAGCTTTCTCCGGGACAGCGAAAAACTGTTTTTT
TRBV23-1	TRBJ1-2	once	NA	CASSQSIQPGYGYTF	TGCGCCAGCAGTCAATCGATCCAGCCTGGGTATGGCTACACCTTC